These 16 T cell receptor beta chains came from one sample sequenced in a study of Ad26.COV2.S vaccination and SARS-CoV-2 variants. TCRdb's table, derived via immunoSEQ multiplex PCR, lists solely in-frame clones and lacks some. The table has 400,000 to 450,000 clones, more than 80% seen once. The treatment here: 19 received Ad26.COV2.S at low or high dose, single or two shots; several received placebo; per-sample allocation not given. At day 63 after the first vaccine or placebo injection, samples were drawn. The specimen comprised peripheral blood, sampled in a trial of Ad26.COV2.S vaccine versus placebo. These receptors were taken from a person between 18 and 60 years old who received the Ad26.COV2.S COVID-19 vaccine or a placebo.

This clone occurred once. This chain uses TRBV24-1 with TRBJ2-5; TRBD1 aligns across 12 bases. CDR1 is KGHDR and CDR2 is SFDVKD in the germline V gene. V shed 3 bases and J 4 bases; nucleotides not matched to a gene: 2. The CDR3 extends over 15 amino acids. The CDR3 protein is CATSDAGQGAETQYF. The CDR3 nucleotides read TGTGCCACCAGTGATGCGGGACAGGGGGCAGAGACCCAGTACTTC.

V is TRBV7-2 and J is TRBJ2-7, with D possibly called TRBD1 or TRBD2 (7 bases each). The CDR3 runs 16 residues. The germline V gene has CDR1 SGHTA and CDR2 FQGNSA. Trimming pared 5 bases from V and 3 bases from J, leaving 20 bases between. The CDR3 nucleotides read TGTGCCAGCAGCCCGCGACAGGGAGGGAGTCTCTACGAGCAGTACTTC. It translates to CASSPRQGGSLYEQYF.

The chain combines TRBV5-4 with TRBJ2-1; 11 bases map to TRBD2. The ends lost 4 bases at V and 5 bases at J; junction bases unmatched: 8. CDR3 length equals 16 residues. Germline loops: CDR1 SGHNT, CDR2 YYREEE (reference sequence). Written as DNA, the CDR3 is TGTGCCAGCAGCCCCCCGACTAGCGGGGTAAACAATGAGCAGTTCTTC. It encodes CASSPPTSGVNNEQFF.

The DNA for the CDR3 is TGTGCCAGCAGCTTACGGGGGGTCTACGAGCAGTACTTC. It is translated as CASSLRGVYEQYF. The chain is built from TRBV5-4 and TRBJ2-7; 7 nucleotides match TRBD2. J lost 3 bases, V lost 2 bases, and 2 bases had no gene match. Germline values: CDR1 SGHNT, CDR2 YYREEE (reference sequence). This CDR3 comprises 13 residues. Combining the CDR3 with reference TRBV5-4 and TRBJ2-7 gives the whole variable domain ETGVTQSPTHLIKTRGQQVTLRCSSQSGHNTVSWYQQALGQGPQFIFQYYREEENGRGNFPPRFSGLQFPNYSSELNVNALELDDSALYLCASSLRGVYEQYFGPGTRLTVT.

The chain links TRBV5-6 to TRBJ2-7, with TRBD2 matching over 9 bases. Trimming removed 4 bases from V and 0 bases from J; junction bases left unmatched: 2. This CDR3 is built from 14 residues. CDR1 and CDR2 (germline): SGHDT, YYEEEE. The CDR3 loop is CASSPGLASYEQYF. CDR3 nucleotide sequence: TGTGCCAGCAGCCCGGGACTAGCCTCCTACGAGCAGTACTTC.

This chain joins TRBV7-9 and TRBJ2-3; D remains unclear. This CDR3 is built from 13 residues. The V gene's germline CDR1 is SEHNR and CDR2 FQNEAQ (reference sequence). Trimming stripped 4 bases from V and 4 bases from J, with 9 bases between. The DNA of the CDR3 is TGTGCCAGCAGCTCTCTATTGGCAGATACGCAGTATTTT. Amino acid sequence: CASSSLLADTQYF. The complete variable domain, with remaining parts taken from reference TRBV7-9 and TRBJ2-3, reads DTGVSQNPRHKITKRGQNVTFRCDPISEHNRLYWYRQTLGQGPEFLTYFQNEAQLEKSRLLSDRFSAERPKGSFSTLEIQRTEQGDSAMYLCASSSLLADTQYFGPGTRLTVL.

As DNA, the CDR3 is TGTGCCAGCAGCACGGGGAGCAATCAGCCCCAGCATTTT. Protein: CASSTGSNQPQHF. The chain recombines TRBV6-6 with TRBJ1-5; D not certain. V dropped 6 bases and J dropped 1 base, with 7 bases sitting between them. The germline CDR1 and CDR2 sequences are MNHNY and SVGAGI (reference sequence). This CDR3 has 13 amino acids.

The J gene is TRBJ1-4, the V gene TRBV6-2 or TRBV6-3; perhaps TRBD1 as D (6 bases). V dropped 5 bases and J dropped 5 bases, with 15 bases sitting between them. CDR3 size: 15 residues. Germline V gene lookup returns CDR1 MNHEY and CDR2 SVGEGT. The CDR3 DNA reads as TGTGCCAGCAGTGCTCAGGGGCTTTCCAATGAAAAACTGTTTTTT. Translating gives CASSAQGLSNEKLFF.

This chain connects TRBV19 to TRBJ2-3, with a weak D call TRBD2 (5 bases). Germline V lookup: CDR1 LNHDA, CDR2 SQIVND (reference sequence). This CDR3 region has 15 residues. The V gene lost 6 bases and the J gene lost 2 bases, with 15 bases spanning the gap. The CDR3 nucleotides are TGTGCCAGTAGGGCTAGCTCTAGCCTCACAGATACGCAGTATTTT. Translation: CASRASSSLTDTQYF.

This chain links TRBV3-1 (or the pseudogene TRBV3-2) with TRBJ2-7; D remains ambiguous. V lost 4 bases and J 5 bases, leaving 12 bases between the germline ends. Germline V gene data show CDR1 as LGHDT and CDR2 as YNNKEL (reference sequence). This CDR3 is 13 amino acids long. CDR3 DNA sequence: TGTGCCAGCAGCCTCGGTAGCATAAACGAGCAGTACTTC. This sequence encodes CASSLGSINEQYF.

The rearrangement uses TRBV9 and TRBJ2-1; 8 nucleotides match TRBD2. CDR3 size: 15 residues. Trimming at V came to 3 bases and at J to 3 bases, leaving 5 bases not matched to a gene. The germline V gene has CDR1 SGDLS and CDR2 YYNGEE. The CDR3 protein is CASSASGTSYNEQFF. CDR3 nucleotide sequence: TGTGCCAGCAGCGCATCCGGGACTAGCTACAATGAGCAGTTCTTC. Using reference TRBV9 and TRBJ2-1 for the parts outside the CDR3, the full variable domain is DSGVTQTPKHLITATGQRVTLRCSPRSGDLSVYWYQQSLDQGLQFLIQYYNGEERAKGNILERFSAQQFPDLHSELNLSSLELGDSALYFCASSASGTSYNEQFFGPGTRLTVL.

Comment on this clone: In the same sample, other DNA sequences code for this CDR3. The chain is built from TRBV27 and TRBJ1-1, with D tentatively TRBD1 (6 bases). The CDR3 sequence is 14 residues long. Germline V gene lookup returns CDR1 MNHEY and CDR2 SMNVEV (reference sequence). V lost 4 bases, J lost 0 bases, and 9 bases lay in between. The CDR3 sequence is CASSSTGMNTEAFF. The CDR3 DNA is TGTGCCAGCAGTTCTACAGGGATGAACACTGAAGCTTTCTTT.

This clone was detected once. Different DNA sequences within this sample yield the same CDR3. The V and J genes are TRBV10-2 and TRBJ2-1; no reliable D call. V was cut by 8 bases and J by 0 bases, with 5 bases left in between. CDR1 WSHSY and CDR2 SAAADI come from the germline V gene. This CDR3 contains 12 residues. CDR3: CASRDSYNEQFF. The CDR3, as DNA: TGCGCCAGCCGCGACTCCTACAATGAGCAGTTCTTC.

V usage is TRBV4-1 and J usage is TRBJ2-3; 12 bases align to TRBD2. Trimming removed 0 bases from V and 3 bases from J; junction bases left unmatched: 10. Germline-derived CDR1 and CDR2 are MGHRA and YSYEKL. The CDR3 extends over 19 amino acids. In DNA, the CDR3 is TGCGCCAGCAGCCAAGATTTCCTAGCGGGAGGGAGGAAAACAGATACGCAGTATTTT. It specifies CASSQDFLAGGRKTDTQYF.

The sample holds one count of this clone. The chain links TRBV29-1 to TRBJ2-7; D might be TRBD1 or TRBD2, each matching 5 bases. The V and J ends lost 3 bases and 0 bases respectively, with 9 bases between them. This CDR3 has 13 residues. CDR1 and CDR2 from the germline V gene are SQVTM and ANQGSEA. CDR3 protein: CSVDEGNSYEQYF. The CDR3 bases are TGCAGCGTTGACGAGGGGAACTCCTACGAGCAGTACTTC.

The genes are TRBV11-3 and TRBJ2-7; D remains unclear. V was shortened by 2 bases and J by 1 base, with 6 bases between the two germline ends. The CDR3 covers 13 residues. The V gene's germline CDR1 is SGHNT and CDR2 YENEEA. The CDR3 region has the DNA TGTGCCAGCAGCTTAACCACGTCCTACGAGCAGTACTTC. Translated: CASSLTTSYEQYF.